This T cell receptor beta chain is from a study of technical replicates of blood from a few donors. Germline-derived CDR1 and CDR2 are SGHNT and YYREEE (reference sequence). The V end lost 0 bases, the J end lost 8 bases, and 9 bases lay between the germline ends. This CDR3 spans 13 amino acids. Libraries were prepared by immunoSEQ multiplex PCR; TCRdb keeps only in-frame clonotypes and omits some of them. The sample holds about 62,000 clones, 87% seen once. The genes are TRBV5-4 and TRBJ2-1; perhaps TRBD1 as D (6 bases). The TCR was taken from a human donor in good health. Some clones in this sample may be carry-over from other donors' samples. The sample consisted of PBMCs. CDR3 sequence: CASSLDRVHEQFF. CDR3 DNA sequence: TGTGCCAGCAGCTTGGACAGGGTCCATGAGCAGTTCTTC.